The next 4 T cell receptor beta chains were all read from a single sample in a study of low-dose radiotherapy and immunotherapy resistance in tumors. Time point denoted: before trial treatment. TRAV- and TRBV-specific primers were used for first-strand cDNA, which covered alpha and beta chains. TCRs were amplified for roughly 20 PCR cycles with a constant-region primer and V-primer adapter. TCRdb redid the calling of the reads with MiXCR, one entry per CDR3 protein. The profile shows 35,000 to 45,000 distinct CDR3 sequences, around a third of them singletons. The sample here was PBMCs, taken before treatment. The receptors come from a male donor with gallbladder cancer.

This clonotype was detected many times. CDR3 coding DNA: TGTGCCAGCAGTACCCCAGGGAAAGACTACGAGCAGTACTTC. Amino acid sequence: CASSTPGKDYEQYF. V usage is TRBV28 and J usage is TRBJ2-7, with TRBD1 as a possible D gene (5 bases). The V gene lost 5 bases and the J gene lost 3 bases, with 14 bases spanning the gap. The CDR3 runs 14 residues. CDR1 MDHEN and CDR2 SYDVKM come from the germline V gene.

This clonotype was observed at least ten times. The V gene is TRBV7-8, the J gene TRBJ2-3, with D possibly called TRBD1 or TRBD2 (6 bases each). Trimming took off 1 base at V and 7 bases at J, with 12 bases between the two ends. Germline V gives CDR1 SGHVS, CDR2 FQNEAQ. The CDR3 contains 14 residues. The CDR3 reads CASSLGGASNTQYF. CDR3 sequence (DNA): TGTGCCAGCAGCTTAGGGGGGGCTAGTAATACGCAGTATTTT. Full variable domain (missing parts from reference TRBV7-8 and TRBJ2-3): GAGVSQSPRYKVAKRGQDVALRCDPISGHVSLFWYQQALGQGPEFLTYFQNEAQLDKSGLPSDRFFAERPEGSVSTLKIQRTQQEDSAVYLCASSLGGASNTQYFGPGTRLTVL.

The rearrangement uses TRBV6-5 and TRBJ2-7, with D perhaps TRBD1 or TRBD2 (5 bases each). The V end lost 6 bases, the J end lost 3 bases, and 18 bases lay between the germline ends. The V gene's germline CDR1 is MNHEY and CDR2 SVGAGI. This CDR3 contains 15 residues. The CDR3 region is CASRFLRDGRYEQYF. In nucleotides, the CDR3 is TGTGCCAGCAGATTCCTCCGGGACGGCCGCTACGAGCAGTACTTC.

This clonotype was counted at least ten times. The DNA of the CDR3 is TGTGCCAGCTCACCACCGGGACAGGGGATGTACGAGCAGTACTTC. Translation: CASSPPGQGMYEQYF. The rearrangement links TRBV18 to TRBJ2-7; 10 bases are shared with TRBD1. Trimming cost V 0 bases and J 4 bases; bases outside gene matches: 3. The CDR3 is made up of 15 amino acids. Germline loops: CDR1 KGHSH, CDR2 LQKENI.